This TCR beta chain was retrieved from a study of immune cell composition in non-small cell lung cancer. Broader study findings: Lung adenocarcinomas had lower top 10 clone scores and clonality than squamous tumours.

Measured with immunoSEQ multiplex PCR; TCRdb has only the in-frame clones, and not every one. The table includes some 1,700 clones, 82% detected once. CDR3 length: 15 amino acids. Germline V gives CDR1 KGHSH, CDR2 LQKENI. Trimming cost V 7 bases and J 8 bases; bases outside gene matches: 14. With respect to this clone: Its antigen is undetermined.

The sequence was collected from a human donor with non-small cell lung cancer. The chain employs TRBV18 and TRBJ1-1; the match to TRBD1 covers 9 bases. The specimen sequenced was lung tumor tissue. The CDR3 sequence: CASLLSRDRVGEAFF. CDR3 coding DNA: TGTGCCAGCTTACTCTCTCGGGACAGGGTTGGGGAAGCTTTCTTT.